The rows below give T cell receptor beta chains drawn from one sample of a study of blood T cell repertoires in COVID-19. Produced via immunoSEQ multiplex PCR; TCRdb's table is partial and in-frame only. The sample consists of some 250,000 clones, approximately 83% of them appearing once. Input material: PBMCs or T cells enriched from blood (not recorded which). These receptors all stem from a woman in her forties or fifties who had recovered from COVID-19. CDR3s leave out the opening cysteine and the closing phenylalanine or tryptophan. D genes are given only for firm matches. Expanded clones get a size class; other rows say once, few or many, or leave the size out.

j_gene: TRBJ2-3
v_gene: TRBV29-1
len: 11
d_gene: TRBD1
abundance: NA
CDR3aa: SVGQGAGDTQY

j_gene: TRBJ1-6
v_gene: TRBV19
len: 13
d_gene: NA
abundance: NA
CDR3aa: ASTTLAASNSPLH

j_gene: TRBJ2-1
v_gene: TRBV7-2
len: 12
d_gene: NA
abundance: NA
CDR3aa: ASYKWGGGNEQF

j_gene: TRBJ2-1
v_gene: TRBV29-1
len: 13
d_gene: TRBD2
abundance: many
CDR3aa: SVSGGYSSYNEQF

j_gene: TRBJ1-1
v_gene: TRBV28
len: 16
d_gene: NA
abundance: NA
CDR3aa: ASSLGRVYLGLNTEAF

j_gene: TRBJ2-4
v_gene: TRBV19
len: 13
d_gene: NA
abundance: NA
CDR3aa: ASSNGQSHRDIQY

j_gene: TRBJ1-1
v_gene: TRBV27
len: 13
d_gene: NA
abundance: NA
CDR3aa: ASSSTGTGGTEAF

j_gene: TRBJ2-1
v_gene: TRBV12-3/TRBV12-4
len: 10
d_gene: NA
abundance: few
CDR3aa: ASSLQVNEQF

j_gene: TRBJ2-7
v_gene: TRBV19
len: 13
d_gene: NA
abundance: NA
CDR3aa: ASSIDRKGKREQY

j_gene: TRBJ2-1
v_gene: TRBV7-2
len: 12
d_gene: NA
abundance: NA
CDR3aa: ASSLTQAYNEQF

j_gene: TRBJ1-1
v_gene: TRBV19
len: 11
d_gene: NA
abundance: once
CDR3aa: ASSIVGRFEAF

j_gene: TRBJ1-5
v_gene: TRBV7-3
len: 17
d_gene: TRBD1
abundance: NA
CDR3aa: ASSLKGDSEKTSNQPQH

j_gene: TRBJ2-5
v_gene: TRBV5-1
len: 13
d_gene: NA
abundance: NA
CDR3aa: ASSLGSQGQETQY